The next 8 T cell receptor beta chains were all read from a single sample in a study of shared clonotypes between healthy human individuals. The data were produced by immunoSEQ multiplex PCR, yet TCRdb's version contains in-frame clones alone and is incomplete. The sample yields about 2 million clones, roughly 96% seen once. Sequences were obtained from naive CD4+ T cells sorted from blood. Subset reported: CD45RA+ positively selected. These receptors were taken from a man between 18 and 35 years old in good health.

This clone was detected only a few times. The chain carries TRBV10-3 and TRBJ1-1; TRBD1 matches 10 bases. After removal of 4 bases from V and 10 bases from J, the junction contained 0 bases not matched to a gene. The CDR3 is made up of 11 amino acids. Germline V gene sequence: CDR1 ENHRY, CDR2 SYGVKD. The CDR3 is CAISGQGAAFF. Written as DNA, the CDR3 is TGTGCCATCAGTGGACAGGGGGCAGCTTTCTTT.

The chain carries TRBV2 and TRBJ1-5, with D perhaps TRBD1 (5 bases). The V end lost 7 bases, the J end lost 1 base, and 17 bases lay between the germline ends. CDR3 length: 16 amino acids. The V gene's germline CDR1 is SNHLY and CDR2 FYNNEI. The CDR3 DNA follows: TGTGCCAGCACTGAGGAAGCAGGGACGAGCAATCAGCCCCAGCATTTT. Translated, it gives CASTEEAGTSNQPQHF. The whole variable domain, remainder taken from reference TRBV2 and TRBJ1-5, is EPEVTQTPSHQVTQMGQEVILRCVPISNHLYFYWYRQILGQKVEFLVSFYNNEISEKSEIFDDQFSVERPDGSNFTLKIRSTKLEDSAMYFCASTEEAGTSNQPQHFGDGTRLSIL.

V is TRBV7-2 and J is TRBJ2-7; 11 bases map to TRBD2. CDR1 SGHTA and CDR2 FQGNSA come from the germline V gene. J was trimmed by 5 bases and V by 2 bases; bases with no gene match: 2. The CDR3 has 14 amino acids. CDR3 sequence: CASSLTSGSHEQYF. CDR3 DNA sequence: TGTGCCAGCAGCTTAACTAGCGGGAGCCACGAGCAGTACTTC.

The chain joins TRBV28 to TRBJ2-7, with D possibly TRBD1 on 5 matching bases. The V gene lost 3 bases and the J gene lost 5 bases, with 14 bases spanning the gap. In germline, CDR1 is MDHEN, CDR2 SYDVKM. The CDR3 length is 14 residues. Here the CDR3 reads CASSFRQSHDEQYF. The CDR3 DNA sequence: TGTGCCAGCAGTTTTCGACAGTCCCACGACGAGCAGTACTTC.

In DNA, the CDR3 is TGTGCCAGCAGTTTAAATGGGGTAGGGCAAGAGACCCAGTACTTC. Protein sequence: CASSLNGVGQETQYF. The chain links TRBV27 to TRBJ2-5, with D unclear. Per germline, CDR1 MNHEY and CDR2 SMNVEV (reference sequence). This CDR3 region has 15 residues. Trimming shortened V by 2 bases and J by 2 bases, and 12 bases separated the two germline ends.

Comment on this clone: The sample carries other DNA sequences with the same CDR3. CDR3 region: CASSLGQGNEKLFF. Written as DNA, the CDR3 is TGCGCCAGCAGCTTGGGACAGGGTAATGAAAAACTGTTTTTT. The chain joins TRBV5-1 to TRBJ1-4; 7 bases map to TRBD1. Germline values: CDR1 SGHRS, CDR2 YFSETQ. This CDR3 has 14 amino acids. The ends lost 0 bases at V and 4 bases at J; junction bases unmatched: 0. Complete variable domain (other parts from reference TRBV5-1 and TRBJ1-4): KAGVTQTPRYLIKTRGQQVTLSCSPISGHRSVSWYQQTPGQGLQFLFEYFSETQRNKGNFPGRFSGRQFSNSRSEMNVSTLELGDSALYLCASSLGQGNEKLFFGSGTQLSVL.

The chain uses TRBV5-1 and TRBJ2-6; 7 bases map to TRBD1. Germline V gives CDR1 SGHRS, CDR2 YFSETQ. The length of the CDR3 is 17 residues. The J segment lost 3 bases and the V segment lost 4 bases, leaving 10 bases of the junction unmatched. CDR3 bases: TGCGCCAGCAGCCACCGTAACAGGGACAGTGGGGCCAACGTCCTGACTTTC. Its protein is CASSHRNRDSGANVLTF.

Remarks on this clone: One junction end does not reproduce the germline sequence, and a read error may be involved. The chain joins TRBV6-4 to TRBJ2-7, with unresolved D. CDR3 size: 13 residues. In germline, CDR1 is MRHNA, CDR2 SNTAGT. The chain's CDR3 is CASSYSRSYEQYF. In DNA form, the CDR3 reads TGTGCCAGCAGTTACTCCCGAAGCTACGAGCAGTACTTC.